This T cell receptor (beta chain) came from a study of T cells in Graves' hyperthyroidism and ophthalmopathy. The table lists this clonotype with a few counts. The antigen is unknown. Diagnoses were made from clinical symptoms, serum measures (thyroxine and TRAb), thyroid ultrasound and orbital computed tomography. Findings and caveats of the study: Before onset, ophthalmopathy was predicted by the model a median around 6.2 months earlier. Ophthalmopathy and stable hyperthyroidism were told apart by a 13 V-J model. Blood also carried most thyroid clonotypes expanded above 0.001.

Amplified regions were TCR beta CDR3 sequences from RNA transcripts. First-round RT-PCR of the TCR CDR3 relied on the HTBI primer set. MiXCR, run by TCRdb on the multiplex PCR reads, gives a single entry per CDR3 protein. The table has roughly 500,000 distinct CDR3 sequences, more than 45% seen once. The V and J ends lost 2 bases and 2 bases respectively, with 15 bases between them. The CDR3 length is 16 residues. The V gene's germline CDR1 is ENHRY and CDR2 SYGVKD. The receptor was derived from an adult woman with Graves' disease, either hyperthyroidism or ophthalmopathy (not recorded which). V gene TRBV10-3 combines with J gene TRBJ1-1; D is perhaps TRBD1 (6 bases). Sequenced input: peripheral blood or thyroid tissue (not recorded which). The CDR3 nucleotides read TGTGCCATCAGTGAGCAATGGGACATAGGAAACACTGAAGCTTTCTTT. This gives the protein CAISEQWDIGNTEAFF.